These 26 T cell receptor beta chains were all obtained from the same sample, sequenced in a study of blood T cell repertoires in COVID-19. TCRdb's copy holds only in-frame clones and misses some; the assay was immunoSEQ multiplex PCR. The sample consists of around 170,000 clones, roughly 90% of them appearing once. Input material: peripheral blood. The receptors come from a man in his sixties with acute or convalescent COVID-19.

The rearrangement joins TRBV3-1 (or the pseudogene TRBV3-2) to TRBJ1-5; no reliable D call. The CDR3 totals 16 residues. Germline lookup yields CDR1 LGHDT and CDR2 YNNKEL (reference sequence). Trimming took 4 bases from V and 6 from J, leaving 19 bases between them. Here the CDR3 DNA reads TGTGCCAGCAGCCCCAATAACCCGGGAATGGGTCAGCCCCAGCATTTT. Its protein is CASSPNNPGMGQPQHF.

This chain uses TRBV29-1 with TRBJ1-4; D may be TRBD1 (6 bases). CDR3 length: 12 amino acids. V was clipped by 5 bases and J by 3 bases, with 7 bases between them. Looked up from germline, CDR1 is SQVTM and CDR2 is ANQGSEA. The CDR3 DNA is TGCAGCGTTAGGACAGCTAATGAAAAACTGTTTTTT. Translation gives CSVRTANEKLFF.

J is TRBJ2-2 and V is TRBV11-2, with a possible D match to TRBD1 (5 bases). Trimming cost V 1 base and J 2 bases, with 11 bases left between them. Germline CDR1 and CDR2: SGHAT and FQNNGV. The CDR3 has 16 amino acids. CDR3 protein: CASSLGRAVNTGELFF. In DNA form, the CDR3 reads TGTGCCAGCAGCTTAGGCAGGGCCGTAAACACCGGGGAGCTGTTTTTT. The full variable domain, its missing parts supplied by reference TRBV11-2 and TRBJ2-2, is EAGVAQSPRYKIIEKRQSVAFWCNPISGHATLYWYQQILGQGPKLLIQFQNNGVVDDSQLPKDRFSAERLKGVDSTLKIQPAKLEDSAVYLCASSLGRAVNTGELFFGEGSRLTVL.

This chain links TRBV6-1 with TRBJ1-2; TRBD1 matches at 8 bases. Germline V gene data show CDR1 as MNHNS and CDR2 as SASEGT. V gave up 3 bases and J gave up 7 bases; unmatched junction bases: 10. This CDR3 has 15 residues. CDR3 amino acids: CASSDRGRGLAGYTF. CDR3 nucleotide sequence: TGTGCCAGCAGTGACAGGGGCAGGGGGCTGGCTGGCTACACCTTC.

The V gene is TRBV21-1, the J gene TRBJ2-2; TRBD1 is the table's D call and was not checked against the DNA. TRBV21-1 is designated a pseudogene. The CDR3 extends over 17 amino acids. The CDR3 loop reads CASSKLRDRGKTGELFF. In DNA form, the CDR3 reads TGTGCCAGCAGCAAGTTGCGGGACAGGGGGAAAACCGGGGAGCTGTTTTTT.

The rearrangement joins TRBV29-1 to TRBJ2-7; D is unclear. The CDR3 contains 12 residues. Germline V CDR1 and CDR2: SQVTM, ANQGSEA. The V and J ends lost 6 bases and 2 bases respectively, with 11 bases between them. The CDR3 sequence: CSVSVPPYEQYF. For the CDR3, the DNA is TGCAGCGTGTCGGTTCCCCCCTACGAGCAGTACTTC.

V gene TRBV5-1 combines with J gene TRBJ2-3; 7 bases line up with TRBD2. This CDR3 comprises 15 residues. Germline lookup yields CDR1 SGHRS and CDR2 YFSETQ. Trimming at V came to 0 bases and at J to 3 bases, leaving 4 bases not matched to a gene. The CDR3 DNA reads TGCGCCAGCAGCTTGGATACTAGCGCTACAGATACGCAGTATTTT. The encoded protein is CASSLDTSATDTQYF.

The genes are TRBV3-1 (or the pseudogene TRBV3-2) and TRBJ2-3; a possible D gene is TRBD2 (7 bases). The V end was cut by 3 bases, the J end by 4 bases, with 17 bases between. The CDR3 has 16 residues. Germline V gives CDR1 LGHDT, CDR2 YNNKEL (reference sequence). CDR3 coding DNA: TGTGCCAGCAGCCATCCCGGAGGGGGGGGCGCAGATACGCAGTATTTT. It yields the protein CASSHPGGGGADTQYF.

This sequence joins TRBV15 and TRBJ2-5; 8 positions match TRBD2. The germline gives CDR1 LNHNV, CDR2 YYDKDF (reference sequence). With V trimmed by 1 base and J by 2 bases, 6 bases remained unmatched. This CDR3 region has 16 residues. This CDR3 reads CATSRVRSGGQETQYF. The CDR3 coding sequence is TGTGCCACCAGCAGAGTTAGGAGCGGGGGACAAGAGACCCAGTACTTC.

The rearrangement links TRBV12-3 or TRBV12-4 to TRBJ1-5; weak D call: TRBD1 (6 bases). V gave up 6 bases and J gave up 4 bases, with 10 bases separating them. This CDR3 is built from 13 residues. CDR3 nucleotides: TGTGCCAGCAGCGGGGGGCGGAATCAGCCCCAGCATTTT. The encoded protein is CASSGGRNQPQHF.

The rearrangement joins TRBV6-5 to TRBJ2-7; D gene unclear. The CDR3 totals 14 residues. Trimming left V 0 bases short and J 2 bases short, with 8 bases between. The germline CDR1 and CDR2 sequences are MNHEY and SVGAGI. The DNA of the CDR3 is TGTGCCAGCAGTTACTCAATCCCTCCCTACGAGCAGTACGTC. Amino acid sequence: CASSYSIPPYEQYV.

This chain joins TRBV4-3 and TRBJ2-1, with 11 bases aligning to TRBD2. The CDR3 length is 16 residues. J was trimmed by 6 bases and V by 4 bases; bases with no gene match: 8. The germline gives CDR1 LGHNA, CDR2 YSLEER. As DNA, the CDR3 is TGCGCCAGCAGCCGAGGACTAGCGGGCCTCTCCAATGAGCAGTTCTTC. The encoded protein is CASSRGLAGLSNEQFF.

The CDR3 is CASKRDRGRETEAFF. For the CDR3, the DNA is TGTGCCAGCAAACGGGACAGGGGTAGGGAGACTGAAGCTTTCTTT. The genes are TRBV11-2 and TRBJ1-1, with 10 bases identical to TRBD1. This CDR3 comprises 15 residues. Per the germline V gene, CDR1 is SGHAT and CDR2 is FQNNGV. Trimming took 7 bases from V and 5 from J; bases not matched to a gene: 10.

This chain links TRBV2 with TRBJ1-1; D unclear. Germline V gene sequence: CDR1 SNHLY, CDR2 FYNNEI. This CDR3 spans 14 amino acids. The V end was cut by 8 bases, the J end by 3 bases, with 16 bases between. The CDR3 sequence: CASFGRLADTEAFF. The CDR3 DNA reads as TGTGCCAGCTTCGGAAGACTCGCGGACACTGAAGCTTTCTTT.

The chain couples TRBV6-4 to TRBJ2-3; TRBD1 aligns across 7 bases. The CDR3 is made up of 14 amino acids. Trimming cost V 0 bases and J 5 bases; bases outside gene matches: 2. Per the germline V gene, CDR1 is MRHNA and CDR2 is SNTAGT. CDR3 protein: CASSDSGGQDTQYF. The CDR3 DNA follows: TGTGCCAGCAGTGACTCAGGGGGCCAAGATACGCAGTATTTT.

The V call is TRBV10-1, the J call TRBJ1-3; D is uncertain. This CDR3 contains 13 residues. V shed 5 bases and J shed 0 bases, with 5 bases lying between them. CDR1 is WNHNN and CDR2 is SYGVQD in the germline V gene (reference sequence). This chain's CDR3 is CASSPGSGNTIYF. The DNA for the CDR3 is TGCGCCAGCAGTCCCGGCTCTGGAAACACCATATATTTT.

The CDR3 DNA is TGTGCCAGCAGCAAAGGACTAGCGGGGAGCTCCTACAATGAGCAGTTCTTC. Its translation: CASSKGLAGSSYNEQFF. The J gene is TRBJ2-1, the V gene TRBV21-1; the table's D gene call, TRBD2, was not cross checked with the DNA. TRBV21-1 is given as a pseudogene. CDR3 size: 17 residues.

For this clone: This sample also contains other DNA sequences that code for the same CDR3. This sequence joins TRBV5-1 and TRBJ1-2; 7 nucleotides align to TRBD1. CDR1 and CDR2 from the germline V gene are SGHRS and YFSETQ. With V trimmed by 0 bases and J by 8 bases, 4 bases remained unmatched. The CDR3 loop spans 13 amino acids. The CDR3 is CASSLAGGGGYTF. As DNA, the CDR3 is TGCGCCAGCAGCTTGGCAGGGGGTGGAGGCTACACCTTC.

V is TRBV30 and J is TRBJ2-5; 14 bases fit TRBD2. Losses at the gene ends were 1 base for V and 4 bases for J; bases not matched to a gene: 5. The germline gives CDR1 GTSNPN, CDR2 SVGIG (reference sequence). The CDR3 spans 16 residues. CDR3 sequence reads: CAWSGLAGGPGETQYF. CDR3 in DNA: TGTGCCTGGAGTGGACTAGCGGGAGGGCCGGGAGAGACCCAGTACTTC. Full variable domain (outside the CDR3, taken from reference TRBV30 and TRBJ2-5): SQTIHQWPATLVQPVGSPLSLECTVEGTSNPNLYWYRQAAGRGLQLLFYSVGIGQISSEVPQNLSASRPQDRQFILSSKKLLLSDSGFYLCAWSGLAGGPGETQYFGPGTRLLVL.

This chain joins TRBV12-5 and TRBJ1-6, with D unclear. V lost 4 bases, J lost 10 bases, and 11 bases lay in between. CDR1 and CDR2 from the germline V gene are LGHNT and FRNRAP. This CDR3 is 13 amino acids long. The CDR3 region has the DNA TGTGCTAGTGGTTGGGCAACACGGTCACCCCTCCACTTT. Its translation: CASGWATRSPLHF.

This chain connects TRBV5-4 to TRBJ2-5; 7 bases are a match to TRBD1. Germline assignment: CDR1 SGHNT and CDR2 YYREEE (reference sequence). CDR3 size: 16 residues. With V trimmed by 1 base and J by 2 bases, 8 bases remained unmatched. The chain's CDR3 is CASSLKGARVQETQYF. CDR3 bases: TGTGCCAGCAGCTTGAAGGGGGCGAGGGTACAAGAGACCCAGTACTTC.

The chain links TRBV5-4 to TRBJ2-5; possible D gene TRBD2, 5 bases. V lost 7 bases and J 5 bases, leaving 12 bases between the germline ends. In germline, CDR1 is SGHNT, CDR2 YYREEE (reference sequence). The CDR3 is 12 residues long. The CDR3 region has the DNA TGTGCCAGCGGGAACAGAGGGGAGACCCAGTACTTC. Protein: CASGNRGETQYF. Full variable domain (remainder filled in from reference TRBV5-4 and TRBJ2-5): ETGVTQSPTHLIKTRGQQVTLRCSSQSGHNTVSWYQQALGQGPQFIFQYYREEENGRGNFPPRFSGLQFPNYSSELNVNALELDDSALYLCASGNRGETQYFGPGTRLLVL.

CDR3 DNA sequence: TGTGCCAGCAGCTTAGGATTTAGCGGGAGAATGGGCTACGAGCAGTACTTC. This codes for CASSLGFSGRMGYEQYF. The chain combines TRBV7-9 with TRBJ2-7; TRBD2 matches 9 bases. There are 17 residues in the CDR3. CDR1 and CDR2 (germline): SEHNR, FQNEAQ (reference sequence). The V segment lost 1 base and the J segment 3 bases; nucleotides outside the gene matches: 10.

The J gene is TRBJ1-5, the V gene TRBV19; D is unclear. This CDR3 comprises 17 residues. The germline V and J ends were trimmed by 6 bases and 0 bases, with 18 bases remaining between them. Germline V gene lookup returns CDR1 LNHDA and CDR2 SQIVND (reference sequence). The CDR3 loop is CASSTPPEGASNQPQHF. DNA for the CDR3: TGTGCCAGTAGCACCCCCCCGGAGGGTGCTAGCAATCAGCCCCAGCATTTT. Complete variable domain (other parts from reference TRBV19 and TRBJ1-5): DGGITQSPKYLFRKEGQNVTLSCEQNLNHDAMYWYRQDPGQGLRLIYYSQIVNDFQKGDIAEGYSVSREKKESFPLTVTSAQKNPTAFYLCASSTPPEGASNQPQHFGDGTRLSIL.

The chain has TRBV30 and TRBJ1-5; 11 positions match TRBD1. This CDR3 is built from 16 residues. Germline values: CDR1 GTSNPN, CDR2 SVGIG (reference sequence). With V trimmed by 3 bases and J by 3 bases, 7 bases remained unmatched. DNA for the CDR3: TGTGCCTGGAGGAGGACAGGGGGCCGACACAATCAGCCCCAGCATTTT. Translated, it gives CAWRRTGGRHNQPQHF.

The J gene is TRBJ2-2, the V gene TRBV14; 7 bases match TRBD1. CDR1 is SGHDN and CDR2 is FVKESK in the germline V gene. The CDR3 covers 16 residues. Germline trimming cut 3 bases from V and 4 bases from J; bases unmatched to any gene: 8. CDR3 protein: CASSQQTGLTTGELFF. The DNA of the CDR3 is TGTGCCAGCAGCCAGCAGACAGGGCTCACCACCGGGGAGCTGTTTTTT.